This TCR beta chain came from a study of Tregs in tolerant kidney transplant recipients. The nonmyeloablative bone marrow transplants came from related graft donors, with transient mixed chimerism. Assay: immunoSEQ multiplex PCR; the TCRdb copy retains only in-frame clones and omits some. Among more than 70,000 clones listed, about 91% were seen once. The receptor's source is a human patient who received a combined kidney and bone marrow transplant. Some T cells may trace back to the graft donor. The specimen was CD4+ T cells from blood (PBMCs), collected 24 months after the transplant.

The CDR3 sequence is CASSYGDREGNEQFF. As DNA, the CDR3 is TGTGCCAGCAGTTATGGGGACAGGGAAGGAAATGAGCAGTTCTTC. This chain links TRBV6-5 with TRBJ2-1; 9 positions match TRBD1. The CDR3 consists of 15 residues. J was trimmed by 7 bases and V by 3 bases; bases with no gene match: 7. CDR1 and CDR2 (germline): MNHEY, SVGAGI.